Presented here are 13 T cell receptor beta chains from one specimen sequenced in a study of T cells in Graves' hyperthyroidism and ophthalmopathy. Amplification yielded TCR beta CDR3 regions, with RNA transcripts as the source. The primer set for the first-round RT-PCR of the TCR CDR3 was HTBI. TCRdb reprocessed the multiplex PCR reads via MiXCR and lists one record per CDR3 protein. The sample yields around 450,000 distinct CDR3 sequences, around 14% seen once. Sequencing used blood. The receptor source for this set is a woman younger than 30 with Graves' hyperthyroidism.

This clonotype has ten or more counts. The V and J genes are TRBV18 and TRBJ2-3, with TRBD2 matching 12 bases. The CDR3 contains 18 residues. CDR1 and CDR2 (germline): KGHSH, LQKENI. Trimming removed 4 bases from V and 3 bases from J; junction bases left unmatched: 11. CDR3 bases: TGTGCCAGCTCACTAAACCGACTAGCGGGAGAAGGGACAGATACGCAGTATTTT. Protein: CASSLNRLAGEGTDTQYF.

This clonotype was picked up many times. This chain uses TRBV4-1 with TRBJ2-7; the D gene is possibly TRBD1 (5 bases). With 4 bases removed from V and 6 bases from J, the gap between germline ends came to 13 bases. The CDR3 has 13 amino acids. Germline values: CDR1 MGHRA, CDR2 YSYEKL. CDR3 sequence: CASSPRFRAEQYF. The CDR3, as DNA: TGCGCCAGCAGCCCCAGATTCAGGGCCGAGCAGTACTTC.

This clonotype was detected only a few times. One end of the junction varies from germline; a read error may be responsible. This chain joins TRBV19 and TRBJ1-5; no definite D call. This CDR3 is 14 amino acids long. Per the germline V gene, CDR1 is LNHDA and CDR2 is SQIVND (reference sequence). The CDR3 is CAIPTRAGVQAQHF. CDR3 nucleotide sequence: TGTGCCATTCCCACCCGCGCCGGGGTTCAGGCCCAGCATTTT.

This clonotype occurred many times. J is TRBJ1-1 and V is TRBV6-1; 7 nucleotides agree with TRBD1. CDR3 length: 13 amino acids. CDR1 MNHNS and CDR2 SASEGT come from the germline V gene. The V segment lost 6 bases and the J segment 11 bases; nucleotides outside the gene matches: 12. The CDR3 sequence is CASRERRGRGAFF. CDR3 nucleotides: TGTGCCAGCAGGGAACGGAGAGGCAGGGGGGCTTTCTTT.

The chain uses TRBV5-4 and TRBJ2-1; 8 nucleotides line up with TRBD2. Trimming cost V 2 bases and J 9 bases; bases outside gene matches: 7. Per the germline V gene, CDR1 is SGHNT and CDR2 is YYREEE (reference sequence). The CDR3 is 14 residues long. This chain's CDR3 is CASSLSGSGGEQFF. The DNA of the CDR3 is TGTGCCAGCAGCTTAAGCGGGAGTGGAGGTGAGCAGTTCTTC.

There are a few counts of this clonotype. The V gene is TRBV9, the J gene TRBJ2-7; perhaps TRBD1 as D (5 bases). V shed 1 base and J shed 6 bases, with 8 bases lying between them. There are 12 residues in the CDR3. Germline values: CDR1 SGDLS, CDR2 YYNGEE. The CDR3 loop is CASSVSQGEQYF. In nucleotides, the CDR3 is TGTGCCAGCAGCGTATCGCAGGGCGAGCAGTACTTC.

This clonotype was counted many times. The gene calls are TRBV20-1 and TRBJ1-2; no clear D gene. The CDR3 consists of 14 residues. The V gene lost 0 bases and the J gene lost 0 bases, with 8 bases spanning the gap. Germline V gene lookup returns CDR1 DFQATT and CDR2 SNEGSKA (reference sequence). The CDR3 reads CSARDTAANYGYTF. CDR3 DNA sequence: TGCAGTGCTAGAGATACCGCAGCTAACTATGGCTACACCTTC.

This clonotype appeared a few times. The rearrangement joins TRBV7-2 to TRBJ1-4; D is unclear. This CDR3 contains 15 residues. Germline V lookup: CDR1 SGHTA, CDR2 FQGNSA. V was pared by 2 bases and J by 1 base, with 8 bases between. This chain's CDR3 is CASSLRAGTNEKLFF. The DNA for the CDR3 is TGTGCCAGCAGCTTAAGGGCGGGAACTAATGAAAAACTGTTTTTT.

The CDR3 spells CASSSLPEDSYEQYF. The DNA for the CDR3 is TGTGCCAGCAGCTCCCTACCGGAGGACAGCTACGAGCAGTACTTC. The chain employs TRBV4-2 and TRBJ2-7; TRBD1 might be the D (6 bases). The CDR3 runs 15 residues. The germline V gene has CDR1 LGHNA and CDR2 YNFKEQ. Trimming removed 5 bases at V and 3 bases at J, with 17 bases between.

This clonotype was counted many times. This sequence joins TRBV3-1 and TRBJ1-4; D gene unclear. The CDR3 covers 13 residues. Germline lookup yields CDR1 LGHDT and CDR2 YNNKEL (reference sequence). Trimming took 3 bases from V and 5 from J, leaving 7 bases between them. CDR3 sequence reads: CASSHGGNEKLFF. The CDR3 region has the DNA TGTGCCAGCAGCCACGGCGGGAATGAAAAACTGTTTTTT.

The V and J genes are TRBV19 and TRBJ2-4; 10 positions match TRBD1. Germline V CDR1 and CDR2: LNHDA, SQIVND (reference sequence). The CDR3 has 17 residues. The V gene end was trimmed by 6 bases and the J gene end by 0 bases; junction bases not matched to a gene: 8. CDR3 amino acids: CASSRDRGLTAKNIQYF. The CDR3 coding sequence is TGTGCCAGTAGCCGGGACAGGGGCCTTACAGCCAAAAACATTCAGTACTTC.

Points on this clonotype: Germline and junction disagree at one end, which may indicate a read error. This chain uses TRBV5-1 with TRBJ1-6; D unclear. The germline V gene encodes CDR1 SGHRS and CDR2 YFSETQ. This CDR3 has 13 amino acids. CDR3 sequence reads: CASGLTWNSPLHF. CDR3 in DNA: TGCGCCAGCGGCTTAACATGGAATTCACCCCTCCACTTT. Complete variable domain (other parts from reference TRBV5-1 and TRBJ1-6): KAGVTQTPRYLIKTRGQQVTLSCSPISGHRSVSWYQQTPGQGLQFLFEYFSETQRNKGNFPGRFSGRQFSNSRSEMNVSTLELGDSALYLCASGLTWNSPLHFGNGTRLTVT.

This clonotype came up many times. This rearrangement joins TRBV7-9 to TRBJ1-2, with D perhaps TRBD1 (5 bases). Germline lookup yields CDR1 SEHNR and CDR2 FQNEAQ (reference sequence). This CDR3 contains 17 residues. The V end lost 3 bases, the J end lost 0 bases, and 17 bases lay between the germline ends. CDR3 amino acids: CASSFGYTTDANYGYTF. In DNA, the CDR3 is TGTGCCAGCAGCTTTGGGTATACGACAGATGCTAACTATGGCTACACCTTC. The entire variable domain, with the rest obtained from reference TRBV7-9 and TRBJ1-2, is as follows: DTGVSQNPRHKITKRGQNVTFRCDPISEHNRLYWYRQTLGQGPEFLTYFQNEAQLEKSRLLSDRFSAERPKGSFSTLEIQRTEQGDSAMYLCASSFGYTTDANYGYTFGSGTRLTVV.